These 21 T cell receptor beta chains originate from one sample sequenced in a study of control samples from healthy donors and cancer patients. Generated by immunoSEQ multiplex PCR, the TCRdb table keeps only in-frame clones and is missing some. The repertoire holds 35,000 to 45,000 clones, with roughly 85% as singletons. Specimen: blood. The receptors shown here come from a man aged 60-69 years in good health.

V and J are TRBV7-2 and TRBJ1-1; the D is unclear. This CDR3 has 13 amino acids. V lost 3 bases to trimming and J lost 1 base, with 6 bases between them. Germline CDR1 reads SGHTA; CDR2 reads FQGNSA. The CDR3 protein is CASSFEQNTEAFF. The CDR3 DNA follows: TGTGCCAGCAGCTTCGAACAGAACACTGAAGCTTTCTTT.

V and J are TRBV4-3 and TRBJ2-1, with 13 bases that match TRBD2. Germline trimming cut 4 bases from V and 5 bases from J; bases unmatched to any gene: 5. The CDR3 sequence is 16 residues long. Germline CDR1 and CDR2: LGHNA and YSLEER. CDR3 sequence reads: CASSRSTSGGHNEQFF. In DNA form, the CDR3 reads TGCGCCAGCAGCCGATCGACTAGCGGGGGGCACAATGAGCAGTTCTTC.

The chain recombines TRBV27 with TRBJ2-1, with D perhaps TRBD2 (5 bases). The V end was cut by 4 bases, the J end by 7 bases, with 11 bases between. Germline V gene lookup returns CDR1 MNHEY and CDR2 SMNVEV (reference sequence). The CDR3 length is 13 residues. The chain's CDR3 is CASSSEPGNEQFF. CDR3 nucleotide sequence: TGTGCCAGCAGTTCAGAACCGGGGAATGAGCAGTTCTTC.

The chain joins TRBV19 to TRBJ1-3; possibly TRBD1 for D (6 bases). Trimming removed 6 bases at V and 1 base at J, with 7 bases between. Germline CDR1 and CDR2: LNHDA and SQIVND (reference sequence). This CDR3 spans 13 amino acids. The CDR3 spells CASRGQSGNTIYF. The CDR3 DNA is TGTGCCAGTAGGGGACAATCTGGAAACACCATATATTTT. Using reference TRBV19 and TRBJ1-3 for the parts outside the CDR3, the full variable domain is DGGITQSPKYLFRKEGQNVTLSCEQNLNHDAMYWYRQDPGQGLRLIYYSQIVNDFQKGDIAEGYSVSREKKESFPLTVTSAQKNPTAFYLCASRGQSGNTIYFGEGSWLTVV.

The rearrangement links TRBV29-1 to TRBJ1-3; TRBD1 matches 8 bases. The J segment lost 0 bases and the V segment lost 7 bases, leaving 8 bases of the junction unmatched. Germline V gene lookup returns CDR1 SQVTM and CDR2 ANQGSEA. This CDR3 contains 15 residues. CDR3 DNA sequence: TGCAGCGCCCATGGGACAGGCCACTCTGGAAACACCATATATTTT. This sequence encodes CSAHGTGHSGNTIYF.

V gene TRBV3-1 (or the pseudogene TRBV3-2) combines with J gene TRBJ2-5; D may be TRBD1 (6 bases). The CDR3 loop spans 15 amino acids. In germline, CDR1 is LGHDT, CDR2 YNNKEL (reference sequence). The V gene lost 1 base and the J gene lost 5 bases, with 14 bases spanning the gap. CDR3 sequence reads: CASSQGVQGLETQYF. In nucleotides, the CDR3 is TGTGCCAGCAGCCAAGGAGTACAGGGATTGGAGACCCAGTACTTC.

The chain recombines TRBV29-1 with TRBJ1-1; D is ambiguous. Trimming shortened V by 0 bases and J by 13 bases, and 12 bases separated the two germline ends. Germline V gene sequence: CDR1 SQVTM, CDR2 ANQGSEA. The CDR3 totals 11 residues. The CDR3: CSVEESGRDFF. CDR3 nucleotide sequence: TGCAGCGTTGAAGAGTCAGGACGGGATTTCTTT.

The chain uses TRBV18 and TRBJ1-1; the D gene is possibly TRBD1 (6 bases). CDR3 length: 16 amino acids. Germline assignment: CDR1 KGHSH and CDR2 LQKENI. V was clipped by 3 bases and J by 4 bases, with 18 bases between them. CDR3 amino acids: CASSPLGSRGGTEAFF. The CDR3 DNA follows: TGTGCCAGCTCACCTCTGGGGTCCAGGGGAGGCACTGAAGCTTTCTTT.

The genes are TRBV6-6 and TRBJ2-3, with a weak D call TRBD2 (7 bases). Germline V gene sequence: CDR1 MNHNY, CDR2 SVGAGI (reference sequence). The CDR3 totals 15 residues. Deletions cut 2 bases from V and 1 base from J, with 10 bases between. In DNA form, the CDR3 reads TGTGCCAGCAGTTACGCGGGGGCGGGCACAGATACGCAGTATTTT. Its protein product is CASSYAGAGTDTQYF.

The chain recombines TRBV27 with TRBJ2-5, with 12 positions matching TRBD2. This CDR3 has 19 residues. Germline V gene sequence: CDR1 MNHEY, CDR2 SMNVEV (reference sequence). The V and J ends lost 0 bases and 5 bases, in that order; junction bases with no gene match: 13. CDR3 loop: CASSLSAGLAGALGETQYF. The CDR3 DNA sequence: TGTGCCAGCAGTTTATCGGCGGGACTAGCGGGCGCCCTCGGGGAGACCCAGTACTTC.

This chain joins TRBV29-1 and TRBJ1-3; D might be TRBD1 (6 bases). CDR3 length: 14 residues. The germline V and J ends were trimmed by 6 bases and 0 bases, with 12 bases remaining between them. Germline V lookup: CDR1 SQVTM, CDR2 ANQGSEA. CDR3 DNA: TGCAGCGTAAAGGACAGTAGCTCTGGAAACACCATATATTTT. It yields the protein CSVKDSSSGNTIYF.

This clone occurred once. The rearrangement joins TRBV13 to TRBJ1-1; D unresolved. The V and J ends lost 4 bases and 1 base respectively, with 10 bases between them. CDR3 length: 14 residues. Germline V CDR1 and CDR2: PRHDT, FYEKMQ (reference sequence). The CDR3 DNA follows: TGTGCCAGCAGCTCGCCCTCTAGGAACACTGAAGCTTTCTTT. Translating it yields CASSSPSRNTEAFF.

The V gene is TRBV30, the J gene TRBJ1-2, with TRBD1 matching 7 bases. Germline CDR1 GTSNPN, CDR2 SVGIG (reference sequence). This CDR3 region has 15 residues. With 2 bases clipped from V and 4 bases from J, the junction kept 10 bases outside the gene matches. CDR3 in amino acids: CAWSTQSTGSYGYTF. In DNA form, the CDR3 reads TGTGCCTGGAGTACCCAATCGACAGGGAGCTATGGCTACACCTTC.

This rearrangement joins TRBV5-5 to TRBJ2-5; 9 nucleotides align to TRBD1. The CDR3 extends over 16 amino acids. Germline trimming cut 4 bases from V and 2 bases from J; bases unmatched to any gene: 9. CDR1 is SGHKS, CDR2 YYEKEE, per germline (reference sequence). The chain's CDR3 is CASSHHPGTGQETQYF. The CDR3, as DNA: TGTGCCAGCAGCCACCACCCCGGGACAGGGCAAGAGACCCAGTACTTC.

This clone was found a few times. The chain combines TRBV5-1 with TRBJ1-4, with 7 bases fitting TRBD1. The CDR3 loop spans 16 amino acids. CDR1 is SGHRS and CDR2 is YFSETQ in the germline V gene. V trimming: 4 bases; J trimming: 5 bases; junction bases outside the gene matches: 11. The CDR3 loop reads CASSLTGNRGNEKLFF. CDR3 bases: TGCGCCAGCAGCCTGACAGGGAATCGGGGAAATGAAAAACTGTTTTTT. The whole variable domain, remainder taken from reference TRBV5-1 and TRBJ1-4, is KAGVTQTPRYLIKTRGQQVTLSCSPISGHRSVSWYQQTPGQGLQFLFEYFSETQRNKGNFPGRFSGRQFSNSRSEMNVSTLELGDSALYLCASSLTGNRGNEKLFFGSGTQLSVL.

The chain is built from TRBV20-1 and TRBJ1-1; the D gene is possibly TRBD1 (5 bases). This CDR3 is 11 amino acids long. V lost 5 bases, J lost 12 bases, and 16 bases lay in between. Germline V lookup: CDR1 DFQATT, CDR2 SNEGSKA (reference sequence). CDR3 protein: CSAAAIRVTFF. CDR3 nucleotide sequence: TGCAGTGCTGCAGCTATCAGGGTAACTTTCTTT.

The chain has TRBV7-2 and TRBJ1-4, with a possible D match to TRBD1 (5 bases). V was pared by 6 bases and J by 7 bases, with 18 bases between. The germline CDR1 and CDR2 sequences are SGHTA and FQGNSA. The CDR3 has 15 residues. CDR3 in amino acids: CASSFDRPGGEKLFF. DNA of the CDR3: TGTGCCAGCAGTTTCGACAGACCCGGCGGTGAAAAACTGTTTTTT.

This clone was found a few times. The J gene is TRBJ1-2, the V gene TRBV19, with D unresolved. Germline CDR1 is LNHDA and CDR2 is SQIVND (reference sequence). This CDR3 region has 14 residues. Trimming left V 4 bases short and J 6 bases short, with 15 bases between. The CDR3 bases are TGTGCCAGTAGTAAGGTAGGGCGCACGGATGGCTACACCTTC. Amino acids: CASSKVGRTDGYTF.

The J gene is TRBJ1-1, the V gene TRBV21-1. TRBV21-1 is a pseudogene locus. This CDR3 has 12 residues. The chain's CDR3 is CASSRSAEEAFF. The CDR3 DNA reads TGTGCCAGCAGCCGTAGCGCAGAGGAAGCTTTCTTT.

The CDR3 sequence is CASSQDLRVEAFF. CDR3 DNA: TGTGCCAGCAGCCAAGATCTCAGGGTTGAAGCTTTCTTT. This chain uses TRBV3-1 (or the pseudogene TRBV3-2) with TRBJ1-1; D possibly corresponds to TRBD1 (5 bases). Germline V gives CDR1 LGHDT, CDR2 YNNKEL (reference sequence). The ends were cut back, 0 bases at V and 7 bases at J, with 9 bases in the middle. This CDR3 comprises 13 residues.

This rearrangement joins TRBV28 to TRBJ1-1; tentatively, D is TRBD1 (5 bases). In germline, CDR1 is MDHEN, CDR2 SYDVKM. The CDR3 covers 14 residues. V lost 3 bases to trimming and J lost 1 base, with 9 bases between them. The chain's CDR3 is CASSFGTTNTEAFF. The DNA of the CDR3 is TGTGCCAGCAGTTTTGGGACCACGAACACTGAAGCTTTCTTT.